Each of the 14 T cell receptor delta chains below was sequenced from the same sample in a study of gamma-delta T cells after stem cell transplantation. TCRdb reran clone calling via CATT on the RT-PCR reads. The repertoire has several thousand delta-chain clones, 20% to 25% of them found once; the top ten carry about a quarter. Sequencing used gamma-delta T cells. These receptors were collected from a human donor. It is not recorded whose cells these are; they may come from a transplant donor.

The genes are TRDV2 and TRDJ1; D is uncertain. The CDR3 extends over 16 amino acids. V was pared by 3 bases and J by 0 bases, with 16 bases between. Germline CDR1 is GEAIGNYY and CDR2 is EKD. DNA of the CDR3: TGTGCCTGTGACGCTTTAAATTCCCCGTACACCGATAAACTCATCTTT. It yields the protein CACDALNSPYTDKLIF.

As for this clone: TCRdb's protein, taken from a much larger clone, differs from this DNA's translation at residue 10, likely owing to a read error; the protein displayed comes from the DNA. The V gene is TRDV2, the J gene TRDJ1, with TRDD3 matching 9 bases. V was clipped by 0 bases and J by 1 base; unmatched bases: 5. This CDR3 region has 16 residues. The V gene's germline CDR1 is GEAIGNYY and CDR2 EKD. The DNA for the CDR3 is TGTGCCTGTGACACCTTGGGGGGATACAGCACCGATAAACTCATCTTT. Translation gives CACDTLGGYSTDKLIF.

This chain connects TRDV1 to TRDJ1; D is perhaps TRDD2 (7 bases). V lost 4 bases, J lost 1 base, and 22 bases lay in between. The CDR3 spans 18 residues. The germline CDR1 and CDR2 sequences are TSWWSYY and QGS. The CDR3 bases are TGTGCTCTTGGGGCCGTTCCTACCCGGGGGACTACCACCGATAAACTCATCTTT. Translated, it gives CALGAVPTRGTTTDKLIF.

Details on this clone: One base separates it from a far larger clone, so it is likely a read error. V gene TRDV2 combines with J gene TRDJ3; TRDD3 matches 9 bases. This CDR3 has 23 amino acids. Germline V gene data show CDR1 as GEAIGNYY and CDR2 as EKD. J gave up 2 bases and V 1 base, and 20 bases lay outside the gene matches. The DNA of the CDR3 is TGTGCCTGTGACACTCTAGGAGAACTGGGGGACCCCTTGAGCCCCTGGGACACCCGACAGATGTTTTTC. Amino acids: CACDTLGELGDPLSPWDTRQMFF.

This clone is categorized as medium-sized. V is TRDV2 and J is TRDJ1; 7 bases line up with TRDD3. Germline loops: CDR1 GEAIGNYY, CDR2 EKD. This CDR3 comprises 14 residues. V gave up 3 bases and J gave up 2 bases; unmatched junction bases: 5. Here the CDR3 reads CACDLTGETDKLIF. CDR3 nucleotide sequence: TGTGCCTGTGACCTTACTGGGGAGACCGATAAACTCATCTTT.

This clone is termed large. The sample carries other DNA sequences with the same CDR3. CDR3 residues: CACDTLSNWGIQSSPYTDKLIF. The CDR3 DNA reads as TGTGCCTGTGACACCTTGTCGAACTGGGGGATACAAAGTTCCCCCTACACCGATAAACTCATCTTT. This chain joins TRDV2 and TRDJ1, with TRDD3 matching over 12 bases. V lost 0 bases, J lost 0 bases, and 19 bases stayed unmatched. The CDR3 spans 22 residues. From germline, CDR1 is GEAIGNYY and CDR2 EKD.

This clone has more than one count but fewer than ten. A far larger clone lies a single base away; this is likely a read error. V usage is TRDV1 and J usage is TRDJ1, with 9 nucleotides matching TRDD3. The CDR3 has 24 residues. Germline V gives CDR1 TSWWSYY, CDR2 QGS. Losses at the gene ends were 3 bases for V and 3 bases for J; bases not matched to a gene: 32. The CDR3 DNA follows: TGTGCTCTTGGGGACTTTCCTACGAACATACCTATACTGGGGGAGATCAGGTACGCCGATAAACTCATCTTT. Its translation: CALGDFPTNIPILGEIRYADKLIF.

By its share, this clone is medium-sized (0.01 to 0.1%). The gene calls are TRDV2 and TRDJ1; 12 nucleotides agree with TRDD3. The CDR3 has 18 amino acids. J gave up 0 bases and V 1 base, and 8 bases lay outside the gene matches. Germline loops: CDR1 GEAIGNYY, CDR2 EKD. The CDR3 DNA sequence: TGTGCCTGTGACACGGTCTGGGGGATACGCGAGGACACCGATAAACTCATCTTT. Translating gives CACDTVWGIREDTDKLIF.

This clone has a handful of counts. A far bigger clonotype differs at one base, so this is likely a read error. The sample carries other DNA sequences with the same CDR3. The V and J genes are TRDV2 and TRDJ1, with a weak D call TRDD2 (6 bases). V was pared by 3 bases and J by 0 bases, with 22 bases between. Germline CDR1 GEAIGNYY, CDR2 EKD. The CDR3 length is 18 residues. The CDR3 coding sequence is TGTGCCTGTGACTTCCTGGATCCTACTGCAGGGCACACCGATAAACTCATCTTT. Its protein product is CACDFLDPTAGHTDKLIF.

The sample holds a few counts of this clone. The protein that TCRdb holds for this DNA derives from a much larger clone and differs from the translated DNA at residue 8, which likely indicates a read error; the protein shown here is translated from the DNA. V is TRDV2 and J is TRDJ3; unclear D gene. Per the germline V gene, CDR1 is GEAIGNYY and CDR2 is EKD. There are 22 residues in the CDR3. The V end was cut by 0 bases, the J end by 0 bases, with 23 bases between. Here the CDR3 reads CACDTAEPLSAAGSWDTRQMFF. DNA for the CDR3: TGTGCCTGTGACACCGCCGAGCCTCTTAGCGCCGCAGGCTCCTGGGACACCCGACAGATGTTTTTC.

There are a few counts of this clone. This sequence joins TRDV2 and TRDJ1; 10 bases agree with TRDD3. The length of the CDR3 is 18 residues. Germline lookup yields CDR1 GEAIGNYY and CDR2 EKD. Losses at the gene ends were 3 bases for V and 0 bases for J; bases not matched to a gene: 12. CDR3 sequence: CACDPLGGGYAYTDKLIF. CDR3 coding DNA: TGTGCCTGTGACCCCTTAGGGGGGGGATACGCGTACACCGATAAACTCATCTTT.

This clone was detected only a few times. This chain joins TRDV2 and TRDJ1, with 7 bases identical to TRDD3. The J segment lost 4 bases and the V segment lost 3 bases, leaving 25 bases of the junction unmatched. CDR1 GEAIGNYY and CDR2 EKD come from the germline V gene. The CDR3 is 20 residues long. CDR3 coding DNA: TGTGCCTGTGACCTATTGTGGGGGACACGTCGGAAGGTCTCGAACGATAAACTCATCTTT. Amino acid sequence: CACDLLWGTRRKVSNDKLIF.

By share, this clone counts as medium-sized. The V gene is TRDV2, the J gene TRDJ3, with 11 bases lining up with TRDD3. Germline CDR1 is GEAIGNYY and CDR2 is EKD. V was clipped by 0 bases and J by 0 bases; unmatched bases: 9. This CDR3 has 21 amino acids. The CDR3 protein is CACDTGFSLGDSSWDTRQMFF. CDR3 nucleotide sequence: TGTGCCTGTGACACCGGATTTTCACTGGGGGATAGCTCCTGGGACACCCGACAGATGTTTTTC.

This clone occurred a few times. The chain couples TRDV1 to TRDJ2; D perhaps matches TRDD3 (5 bases). Germline V gene sequence: CDR1 TSWWSYY, CDR2 QGS. The CDR3 spans 19 residues. The V end was cut by 3 bases, the J end by 1 base, with 21 bases between. CDR3 region: CALGDPLEGTLFLTAQLFF. As DNA, the CDR3 is TGTGCTCTTGGGGACCCCCTTGAGGGGACCCTTTTTTTGACAGCACAACTCTTCTTT.